The 21 T cell receptor beta chains listed next were all sequenced from one sample in a study of blood T cell repertoires in COVID-19. Clones were sequenced by immunoSEQ multiplex PCR, and TCRdb holds only the in-frame ones, with some missing. This sample yields about 220,000 clones, of which about four fifths are seen a single time; about 4.4% belongs to the top ten. Sequenced input: peripheral blood. All receptors derive from a woman aged 65 to 85 with acute or convalescent COVID-19.

The rearrangement joins TRBV27 to TRBJ1-6; D remains ambiguous. V was pared by 5 bases and J by 0 bases, with 5 bases between. There are 14 residues in the CDR3. From germline, CDR1 is MNHEY and CDR2 SMNVEV (reference sequence). The CDR3 region is CASSPHSYNSPLHF. CDR3 DNA sequence: TGTGCCAGCAGTCCCCACTCCTATAATTCACCCCTCCACTTT.

This clone occurred once. The CDR3 region is CASSFLLQRKKQETQYF. The CDR3 nucleotides are TGTGCCAGCAGTTTTTTGTTACAGCGGAAGAAACAAGAGACCCAGTACTTC. The rearrangement links TRBV28 to TRBJ2-5; possibly TRBD2 for D (5 bases). The V gene lost 3 bases and the J gene lost 2 bases, with 19 bases spanning the gap. The CDR3 sequence is 17 residues long. Germline CDR1 and CDR2: MDHEN and SYDVKM.

This clone has a handful of counts. This chain uses TRBV5-1 with TRBJ1-2, with a weak D call TRBD1 (5 bases). With 7 bases removed from V and 6 bases from J, the gap between germline ends came to 16 bases. This CDR3 region has 13 residues. CDR1 is SGHRS, CDR2 YFSETQ, per germline. This CDR3 reads CASHLGHGDGYTF. For the CDR3, the DNA is TGCGCCAGCCACCTCGGACATGGCGATGGCTACACCTTC.

The genes are TRBV7-9 and TRBJ2-5; a weak D match, TRBD1 (5 bases). This CDR3 comprises 15 residues. The germline V gene has CDR1 SEHNR and CDR2 FQNEAQ (reference sequence). The V end lost 2 bases, the J end lost 4 bases, and 14 bases lay between the germline ends. CDR3 in DNA: TGTGCCAGCAGCTTATTCGGGCAGGGCGGAGAGACCCAGTACTTC. Translation gives CASSLFGQGGETQYF.

The rearrangement uses TRBV5-6 and TRBJ1-6; 10 nucleotides align to TRBD1. This CDR3 contains 15 residues. V trimming: 0 bases; J trimming: 8 bases; junction bases outside the gene matches: 2. Germline values: CDR1 SGHDT, CDR2 YYEEEE. The CDR3 coding sequence is TGTGCCAGCAGCTTGGACGGGACAGGGGATTCACCCCTCCACTTT. Amino acid sequence: CASSLDGTGDSPLHF. Drawing the rest from reference TRBV5-6 and TRBJ1-6, the complete variable domain is DAGVTQSPTHLIKTRGQQVTLRCSPKSGHDTVSWYQQALGQGPQFIFQYYEEEERQRGNFPDRFSGHQFPNYSSELNVNALLLGDSALYLCASSLDGTGDSPLHFGNGTRLTVT.

This clone was detected a few times. V gene TRBV15 combines with J gene TRBJ1-1, with no clear D. The CDR3 consists of 15 residues. Germline V gene sequence: CDR1 LNHNV, CDR2 YYDKDF (reference sequence). The V end was cut by 0 bases, the J end by 1 base, with 9 bases between. The CDR3 loop reads CATSRDLRENTEAFF. The CDR3 region has the DNA TGTGCCACCAGCAGAGATTTACGGGAGAACACTGAAGCTTTCTTT.

V is TRBV5-1 and J is TRBJ1-5, with D uncertain. The CDR3 is 15 residues long. Germline CDR1 and CDR2: SGHRS and YFSETQ. With 4 bases removed from V and 0 bases from J, the gap between germline ends came to 11 bases. CDR3 in amino acids: CASSQEGYSNQPQHF. Here the CDR3 DNA reads TGCGCCAGCAGCCAGGAAGGTTATAGCAATCAGCCCCAGCATTTT.

This chain connects TRBV6-2 or TRBV6-3 to TRBJ1-3; 8 nucleotides agree with TRBD1. Trimming removed 5 bases from V and 2 bases from J; junction bases left unmatched: 2. Germline V lookup: CDR1 MNHEY, CDR2 SVGEGT. The CDR3 is 14 residues long. CDR3 in DNA: TGTGCCAGCAGTGCGGGACAGGCTGGAAACACCATATATTTT. This sequence encodes CASSAGQAGNTIYF.

This clone ranks as medium-sized (0.01 to 0.1%). V is TRBV19 and J is TRBJ2-7; possible D gene TRBD2, 6 bases. The CDR3 sequence is 15 residues long. Germline assignment: CDR1 LNHDA and CDR2 SQIVND (reference sequence). V lost 7 bases, J lost 3 bases, and 19 bases lay in between. CDR3 bases: TGTGCCAGTACCGCCGGGATGGGGGGATTCTACGAGCAGTACTTC. Residues: CASTAGMGGFYEQYF.

The rearrangement uses TRBV28 and TRBJ1-4, with 9 bases lining up with TRBD1. The length of the CDR3 is 15 residues. V gave up 3 bases and J gave up 5 bases; unmatched junction bases: 4. Germline V gene lookup returns CDR1 MDHEN and CDR2 SYDVKM. CDR3 in DNA: TGTGCCAGCAGTTTTCCCGGGACAGGGAATGAAAAACTGTTTTTT. Protein sequence: CASSFPGTGNEKLFF.

The chain uses TRBV5-1 and TRBJ2-7; D gene unclear. CDR3 length: 11 residues. Trimming stripped 5 bases from V and 2 bases from J, with 5 bases between. Germline lookup yields CDR1 SGHRS and CDR2 YFSETQ. CDR3 sequence: CASRSAYEQYF. CDR3 DNA: TGCGCCAGCAGGTCCGCCTACGAGCAGTACTTC.

This clone was counted between two and nine times. The chain employs TRBV7-8 and TRBJ1-5; D not certain. V was pared by 3 bases and J by 5 bases, with 8 bases between. The germline gives CDR1 SGHVS, CDR2 FQNEAQ. CDR3 length equals 13 residues. The CDR3 here is CASSFHRDQPQHF. CDR3 sequence (DNA): TGTGCCAGCAGCTTCCACAGAGATCAGCCCCAGCATTTT.

The chain couples TRBV14 to TRBJ1-4; a possible D gene is TRBD1 (6 bases). There are 16 residues in the CDR3. Germline V gene data show CDR1 as SGHDN and CDR2 as FVKESK. V lost 0 bases and J 8 bases, leaving 16 bases between the germline ends. Here the CDR3 DNA reads TGTGCCAGCAGCCAAGAATCCGCGACAGGTTCGGAAAAACTGTTTTTT. Protein sequence: CASSQESATGSEKLFF.

CDR3 in DNA: TGTGCCATCAGGGGACTAGCCCGAGGCTACGAGCAGTACTTC. Its translation: CAIRGLARGYEQYF. The rearrangement links TRBV10-3 to TRBJ2-7; 9 bases are shared with TRBD2. The trim removed 6 bases at V and 3 bases at J, leaving 6 bases unmatched. This CDR3 has 14 amino acids. The germline V gene encodes CDR1 ENHRY and CDR2 SYGVKD.

The CDR3: CASSSRTGDEKLFF. CDR3 DNA: TGTGCCAGCAGTTCAAGGACAGGAGATGAAAAACTGTTTTTT. The V call is TRBV6-5, the J call TRBJ1-4, with 7 nucleotides matching TRBD1. The germline V gene has CDR1 MNHEY and CDR2 SVGAGI. V lost 4 bases, J lost 6 bases, and 5 bases stayed unmatched. This CDR3 comprises 14 residues.

The chain's CDR3 is CASSSIMTGFNQPQHF. The CDR3 DNA reads TGTGCCAGCAGCTCCATTATGACAGGTTTCAATCAGCCCCAGCATTTT. The chain is built from TRBV7-2 and TRBJ1-5; the D gene is possibly TRBD1 (6 bases). CDR1 is SGHTA and CDR2 is FQGNSA in the germline V gene. The CDR3 sequence is 16 residues long. The germline V and J ends were trimmed by 4 bases and 3 bases, with 16 bases remaining between them. Combining the CDR3 with reference TRBV7-2 and TRBJ1-5 gives the whole variable domain GAGVSQSPSNKVTEKGKDVELRCDPISGHTALYWYRQSLGQGLEFLIYFQGNSAPDKSGLPSDRFSAERTGGSVSTLTIQRTQQEDSAVYLCASSSIMTGFNQPQHFGDGTRLSIL.

This clone was counted between two and nine times. The CDR3 loop reads CASSFGTIDYEQYF. In nucleotides, the CDR3 is TGTGCCAGCAGCTTCGGGACTATAGACTACGAGCAGTACTTC. The V and J genes are TRBV5-4 and TRBJ2-7, with 7 bases identical to TRBD2. CDR1 is SGHNT and CDR2 is YYREEE in the germline V gene (reference sequence). CDR3 length equals 14 residues. Unmatched junction bases numbered 5, after V lost 2 bases and J lost 3 bases. The variable domain in full, with the rest retrieved from reference TRBV5-4 and TRBJ2-7, is ETGVTQSPTHLIKTRGQQVTLRCSSQSGHNTVSWYQQALGQGPQFIFQYYREEENGRGNFPPRFSGLQFPNYSSELNVNALELDDSALYLCASSFGTIDYEQYFGPGTRLTVT.

In DNA form, the CDR3 reads TGTGCCGGTCGTTGGGACAGGGGCAACTATGGCTACACCTTC. Amino acid sequence: CAGRWDRGNYGYTF. The chain carries TRBV6-5 and TRBJ1-2; 10 bases fit TRBD1. The CDR3 is 14 amino acids. Trimming took 11 bases from V and 2 from J; bases not matched to a gene: 8. Germline loops: CDR1 MNHEY, CDR2 SVGAGI.

The chain links TRBV12-3 or TRBV12-4 to TRBJ2-5; possible D gene TRBD1, 5 bases. This CDR3 is 12 amino acids long. Deletions cut 6 bases from V and 5 bases from J, with 10 bases between. DNA for the CDR3: TGTGCCAGCAGCCTATGGGGCGAGACCCAGTACTTC. This gives the protein CASSLWGETQYF.

V and J are TRBV3-1 (or the pseudogene TRBV3-2) and TRBJ2-2, with a tentative D call TRBD1 (6 bases). Germline V gene lookup returns CDR1 LGHDT and CDR2 YNNKEL (reference sequence). V dropped 0 bases and J dropped 3 bases, with 8 bases sitting between them. The CDR3 consists of 15 residues. This CDR3 is CASSQEGAYTGELFF. The CDR3, as DNA: TGTGCCAGCAGCCAAGAGGGGGCTTACACCGGGGAGCTGTTTTTT.

The chain recombines TRBV24-1 with TRBJ2-2, with D perhaps TRBD1 (6 bases). V lost 0 bases, J lost 7 bases, and 11 bases lay in between. The CDR3 contains 15 residues. Germline V lookup: CDR1 KGHDR, CDR2 SFDVKD. The CDR3 nucleotides are TGTGCCACCAGTGATTTGCAGGGGAAGGGCGGGGAGCTGTTTTTT. Translation gives CATSDLQGKGGELFF.